This T cell receptor beta chain comes out of a study of STAT3 mutations in large granular lymphocyte leukemia. At the level of the study: Immunosuppressive therapy was given to more than half of T-LGLL patients. Study-level points and caveats: Every T-LGLL patient had at least one immunodominant TCRbeta clonotype.

Libraries were prepared by immunoSEQ multiplex PCR; TCRdb keeps only in-frame clonotypes and omits some of them. The sample consists of about 15,000 clones, over 90% of them appearing once. CDR1 and CDR2 (germline): MNHEY, SMNVEV (reference sequence). The CDR3 loop spans 14 amino acids. Trimming removed 6 bases at V and 2 bases at J, with 14 bases between. Turning to this clone: Its antigen remains unknown.

V is TRBV27 and J is TRBJ2-7, with D tentatively TRBD1 (5 bases). This clonotype was obtained from a woman aged 50 to 60 with T-cell large granular lymphocyte leukemia. Some clones in this sample may be carry-over from other donors' samples. The sequenced material came from peripheral blood mononuclear cells. The CDR3 bases are TGTGCCAGCAGATTTACCAGGACAACCTACGAGCAGTACTTC. The encoded protein is CASRFTRTTYEQYF.